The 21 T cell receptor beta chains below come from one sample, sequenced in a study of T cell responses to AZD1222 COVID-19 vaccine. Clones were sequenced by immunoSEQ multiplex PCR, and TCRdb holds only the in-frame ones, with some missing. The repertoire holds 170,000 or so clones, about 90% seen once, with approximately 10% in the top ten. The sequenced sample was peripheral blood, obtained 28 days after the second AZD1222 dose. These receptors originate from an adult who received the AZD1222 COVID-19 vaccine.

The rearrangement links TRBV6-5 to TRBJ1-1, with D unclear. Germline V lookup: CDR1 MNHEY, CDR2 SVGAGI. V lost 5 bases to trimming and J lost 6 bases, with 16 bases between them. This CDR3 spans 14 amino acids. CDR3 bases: TGTGCCAGCAGTCCAATGACCGGCAGCCCTGAAGCTTTCTTT. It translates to CASSPMTGSPEAFF.

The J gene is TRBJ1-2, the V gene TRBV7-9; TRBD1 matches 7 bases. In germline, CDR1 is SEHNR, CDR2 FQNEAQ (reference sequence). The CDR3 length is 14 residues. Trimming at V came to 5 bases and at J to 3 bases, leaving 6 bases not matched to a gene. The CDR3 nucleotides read TGTGCCAGCAGCCCTCTAGACAGGGACTATGGCTACACCTTC. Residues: CASSPLDRDYGYTF.

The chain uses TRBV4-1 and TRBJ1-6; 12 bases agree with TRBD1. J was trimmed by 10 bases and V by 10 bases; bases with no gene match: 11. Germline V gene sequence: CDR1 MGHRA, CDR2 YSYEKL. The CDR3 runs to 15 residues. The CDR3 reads CATGDRGQFGSPLHF. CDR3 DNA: TGCGCCACCGGGGACAGGGGGCAGTTTGGCTCACCCCTCCACTTT.

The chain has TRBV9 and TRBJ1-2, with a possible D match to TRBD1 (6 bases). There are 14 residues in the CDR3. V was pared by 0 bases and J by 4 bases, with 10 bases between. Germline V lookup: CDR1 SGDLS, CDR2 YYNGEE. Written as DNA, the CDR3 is TGTGCCAGCAGCGTAGGATACAGGGCCTATGGCTACACCTTC. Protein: CASSVGYRAYGYTF. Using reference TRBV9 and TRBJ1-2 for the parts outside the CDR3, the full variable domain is DSGVTQTPKHLITATGQRVTLRCSPRSGDLSVYWYQQSLDQGLQFLIQYYNGEERAKGNILERFSAQQFPDLHSELNLSSLELGDSALYFCASSVGYRAYGYTFGSGTRLTVV.

The DNA of the CDR3 is TGTGCCAGCAGTTTACACACAGGCAGGGGGGACACTGAAGCTTTCTTT. Amino acid sequence: CASSLHTGRGDTEAFF. V is TRBV28 and J is TRBJ1-1, with 7 bases lining up with TRBD1. The CDR3 sequence is 16 residues long. V dropped 2 bases and J dropped 3; count of bases not matched to a gene: 9. CDR1 and CDR2 from the germline V gene are MDHEN and SYDVKM. Using reference TRBV28 and TRBJ1-1 for the parts outside the CDR3, the full variable domain is DVKVTQSSRYLVKRTGEKVFLECVQDMDHENMFWYRQDPGLGLRLIYFSYDVKMKEKGDIPEGYSVSREKKERFSLILESASTNQTSMYLCASSLHTGRGDTEAFFGQGTRLTVV.

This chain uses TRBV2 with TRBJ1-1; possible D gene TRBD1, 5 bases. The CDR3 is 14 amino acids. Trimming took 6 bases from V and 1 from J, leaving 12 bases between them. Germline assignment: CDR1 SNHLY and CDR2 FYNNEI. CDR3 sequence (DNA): TGTGCCAGCAGGGGAAGAACAGGGAACACTGAAGCTTTCTTT. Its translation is CASRGRTGNTEAFF.

CDR3 loop: CASSDRAGEDEQFF. The CDR3 bases are TGTGCCAGTAGCGACAGGGCCGGAGAGGATGAGCAGTTCTTC. V is TRBV19 and J is TRBJ2-1; 7 bases agree with TRBD1. J gave up 8 bases and V 6 bases, and 10 bases lay outside the gene matches. Germline-derived CDR1 and CDR2 are LNHDA and SQIVND (reference sequence). The CDR3 length is 14 residues.

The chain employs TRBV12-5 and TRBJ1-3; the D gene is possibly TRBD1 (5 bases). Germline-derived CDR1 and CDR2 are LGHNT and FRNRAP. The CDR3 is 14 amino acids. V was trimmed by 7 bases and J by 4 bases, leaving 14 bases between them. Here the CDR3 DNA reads TGTGCTAGTGCCCCGGGGGGAGCAGGAAACACCATATATTTT. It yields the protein CASAPGGAGNTIYF.

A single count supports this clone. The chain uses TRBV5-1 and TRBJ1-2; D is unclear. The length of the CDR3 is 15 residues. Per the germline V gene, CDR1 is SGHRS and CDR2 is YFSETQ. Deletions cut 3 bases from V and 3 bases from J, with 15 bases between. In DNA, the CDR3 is TGCGCCAGCAGCTCCACCGGCGTAGTTGACTATGGCTACACCTTC. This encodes CASSSTGVVDYGYTF.

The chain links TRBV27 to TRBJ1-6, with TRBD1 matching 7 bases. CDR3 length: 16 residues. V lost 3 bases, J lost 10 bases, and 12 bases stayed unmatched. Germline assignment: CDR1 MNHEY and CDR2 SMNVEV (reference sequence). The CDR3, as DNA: TGTGCCAGCAGTTTCCGACAGGGAGGATTGGGATCACCCCTCCACTTT. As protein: CASSFRQGGLGSPLHF.

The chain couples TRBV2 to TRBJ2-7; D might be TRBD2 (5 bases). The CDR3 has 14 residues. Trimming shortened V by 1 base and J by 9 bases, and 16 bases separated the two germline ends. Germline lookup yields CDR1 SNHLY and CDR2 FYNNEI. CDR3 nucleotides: TGTGCCAGCAGTGAAGGTTGGCCGGGGAGTCCGCAGTACTTC. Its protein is CASSEGWPGSPQYF.

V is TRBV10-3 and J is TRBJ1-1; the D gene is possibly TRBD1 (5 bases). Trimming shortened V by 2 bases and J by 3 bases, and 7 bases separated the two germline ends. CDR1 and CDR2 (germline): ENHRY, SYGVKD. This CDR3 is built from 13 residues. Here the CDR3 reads CAISEQGDTEAFF. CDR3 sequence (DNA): TGTGCCATCAGTGAGCAGGGCGACACTGAAGCTTTCTTT.

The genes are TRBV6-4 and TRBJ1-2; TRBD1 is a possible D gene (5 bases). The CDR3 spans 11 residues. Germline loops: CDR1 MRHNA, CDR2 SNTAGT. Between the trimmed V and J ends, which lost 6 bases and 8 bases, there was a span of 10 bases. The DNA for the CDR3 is TGTGCCAGCAGGAGGGGTCAGGGCTACACCTTC. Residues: CASRRGQGYTF.

The CDR3 nucleotides are TGTGCCAGCTCACTCCGGGAGAATCCGGAGACCCAGTACTTC. Translation: CASSLRENPETQYF. This chain uses TRBV18 with TRBJ2-5; D may be TRBD2 (6 bases). Germline CDR1 KGHSH, CDR2 LQKENI. This CDR3 region has 14 residues. V lost 4 bases and J 5 bases, leaving 14 bases between the germline ends.

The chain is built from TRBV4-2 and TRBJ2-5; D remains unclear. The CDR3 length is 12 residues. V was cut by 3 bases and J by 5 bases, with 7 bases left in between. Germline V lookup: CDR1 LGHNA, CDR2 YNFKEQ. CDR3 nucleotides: TGTGCCAGCAGCCAGCTGAGGGAGACCCAGTACTTC. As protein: CASSQLRETQYF.

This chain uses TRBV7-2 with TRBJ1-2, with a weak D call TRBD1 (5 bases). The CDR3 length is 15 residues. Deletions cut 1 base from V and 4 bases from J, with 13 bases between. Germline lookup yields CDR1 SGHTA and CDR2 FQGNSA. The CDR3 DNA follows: TGTGCCAGCAGCTTAGTATTAGGGGAATTCTATGGCTACACCTTC. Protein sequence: CASSLVLGEFYGYTF.

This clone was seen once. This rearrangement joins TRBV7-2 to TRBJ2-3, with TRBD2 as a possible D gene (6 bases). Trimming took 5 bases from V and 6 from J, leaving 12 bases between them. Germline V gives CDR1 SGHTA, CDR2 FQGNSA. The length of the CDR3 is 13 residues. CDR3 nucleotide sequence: TGTGCCAGCAGCCTAATACTAGCTGATACGCAGTATTTT. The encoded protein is CASSLILADTQYF.

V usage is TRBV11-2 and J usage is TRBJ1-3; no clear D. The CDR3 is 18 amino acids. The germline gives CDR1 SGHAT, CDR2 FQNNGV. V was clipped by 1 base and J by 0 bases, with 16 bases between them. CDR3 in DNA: TGTGCCAGCAGCTTAGGGCGTACGCGTCTCCCCTCTGGAAACACCATATATTTT. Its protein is CASSLGRTRLPSGNTIYF.

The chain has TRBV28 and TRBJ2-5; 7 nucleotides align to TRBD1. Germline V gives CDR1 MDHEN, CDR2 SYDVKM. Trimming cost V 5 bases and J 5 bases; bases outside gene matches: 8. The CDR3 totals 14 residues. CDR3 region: CASSQGGRTETQYF. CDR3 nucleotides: TGTGCCAGCAGTCAAGGGGGCCGTACGGAGACCCAGTACTTC.

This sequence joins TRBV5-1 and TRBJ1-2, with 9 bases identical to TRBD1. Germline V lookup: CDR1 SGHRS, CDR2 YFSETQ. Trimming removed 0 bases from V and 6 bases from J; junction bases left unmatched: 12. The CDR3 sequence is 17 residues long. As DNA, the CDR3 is TGCGCCAGCAGCTTGGACCTACCGGGACAGGGTAGTCATGGCTACACCTTC. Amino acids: CASSLDLPGQGSHGYTF.

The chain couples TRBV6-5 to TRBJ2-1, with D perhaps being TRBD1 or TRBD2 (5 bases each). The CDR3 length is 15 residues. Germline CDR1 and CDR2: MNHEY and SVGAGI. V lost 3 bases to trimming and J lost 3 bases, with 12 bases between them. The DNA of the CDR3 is TGTGCCAGCAGTTATACGAGGGGTAGCTACAATGAGCAGTTCTTC. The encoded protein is CASSYTRGSYNEQFF.